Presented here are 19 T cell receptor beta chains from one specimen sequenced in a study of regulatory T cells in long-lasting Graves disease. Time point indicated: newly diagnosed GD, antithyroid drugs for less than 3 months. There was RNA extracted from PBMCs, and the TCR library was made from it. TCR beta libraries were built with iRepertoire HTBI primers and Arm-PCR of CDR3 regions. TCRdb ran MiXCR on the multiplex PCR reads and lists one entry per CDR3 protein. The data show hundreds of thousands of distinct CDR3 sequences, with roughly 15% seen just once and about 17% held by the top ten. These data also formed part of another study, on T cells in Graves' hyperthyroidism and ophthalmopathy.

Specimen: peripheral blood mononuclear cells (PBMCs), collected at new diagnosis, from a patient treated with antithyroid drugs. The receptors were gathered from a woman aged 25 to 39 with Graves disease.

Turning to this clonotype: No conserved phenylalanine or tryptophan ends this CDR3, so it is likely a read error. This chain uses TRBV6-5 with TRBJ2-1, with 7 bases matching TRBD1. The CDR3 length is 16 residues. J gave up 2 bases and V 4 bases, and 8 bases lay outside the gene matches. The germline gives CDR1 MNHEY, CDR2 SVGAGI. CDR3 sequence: CASSFGSGTAYNEQFL. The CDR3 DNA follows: TGTGCCAGCAGTTTCGGTTCCGGGACAGCCTACAATGAGCAGTTCCTC.

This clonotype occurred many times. The CDR3 DNA reads as TGTGCCAGCAGCTTAGGAGTTCTCGGGAATGAGCAGTTCTTC. It codes for CASSLGVLGNEQFF. The V call is TRBV11-2, the J call TRBJ2-1; D remains unclear. This CDR3 comprises 14 residues. Germline CDR1 SGHAT, CDR2 FQNNGV. V lost 1 base to trimming and J lost 7 bases, with 11 bases between them.

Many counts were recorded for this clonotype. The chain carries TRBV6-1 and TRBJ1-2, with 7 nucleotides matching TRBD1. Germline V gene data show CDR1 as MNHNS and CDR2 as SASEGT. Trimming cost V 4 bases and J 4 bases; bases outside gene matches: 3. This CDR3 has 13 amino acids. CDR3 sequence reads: CASSVGQFYGYTF. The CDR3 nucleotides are TGTGCCAGCAGTGTGGGACAGTTCTATGGCTACACCTTC.

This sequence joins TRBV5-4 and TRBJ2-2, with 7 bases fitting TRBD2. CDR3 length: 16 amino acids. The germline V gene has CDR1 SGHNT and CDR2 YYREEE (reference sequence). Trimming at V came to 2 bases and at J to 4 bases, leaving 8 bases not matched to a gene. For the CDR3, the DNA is TGTGCCAGCAGCTTTAGTAGCGGGCCCCTCACCGGGGAGCTGTTTTTT. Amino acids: CASSFSSGPLTGELFF.

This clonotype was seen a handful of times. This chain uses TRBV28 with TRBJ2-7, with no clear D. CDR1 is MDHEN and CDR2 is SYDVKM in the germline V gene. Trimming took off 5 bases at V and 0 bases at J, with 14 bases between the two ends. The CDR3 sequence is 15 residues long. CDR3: CASSPISGVSYEQYF. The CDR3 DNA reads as TGTGCCAGCAGTCCCATTTCTGGTGTCTCCTACGAGCAGTACTTC.

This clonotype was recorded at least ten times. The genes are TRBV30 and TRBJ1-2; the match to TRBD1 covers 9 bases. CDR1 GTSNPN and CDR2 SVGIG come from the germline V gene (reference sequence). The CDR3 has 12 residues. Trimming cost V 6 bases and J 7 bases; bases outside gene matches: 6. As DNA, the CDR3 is TGTGCCTGCTACAGGGGGCGCGGTGGCTACACCTTC. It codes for CACYRGRGGYTF.

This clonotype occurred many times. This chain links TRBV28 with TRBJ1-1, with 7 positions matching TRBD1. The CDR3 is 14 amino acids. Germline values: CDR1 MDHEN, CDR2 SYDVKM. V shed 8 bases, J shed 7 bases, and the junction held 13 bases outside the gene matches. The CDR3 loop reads CASLQETGRGEAFF. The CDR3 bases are TGTGCCAGCCTTCAGGAGACAGGGAGGGGTGAAGCTTTCTTT. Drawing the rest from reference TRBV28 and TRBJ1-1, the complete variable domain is DVKVTQSSRYLVKRTGEKVFLECVQDMDHENMFWYRQDPGLGLRLIYFSYDVKMKEKGDIPEGYSVSREKKERFSLILESASTNQTSMYLCASLQETGRGEAFFGQGTRLTVV.

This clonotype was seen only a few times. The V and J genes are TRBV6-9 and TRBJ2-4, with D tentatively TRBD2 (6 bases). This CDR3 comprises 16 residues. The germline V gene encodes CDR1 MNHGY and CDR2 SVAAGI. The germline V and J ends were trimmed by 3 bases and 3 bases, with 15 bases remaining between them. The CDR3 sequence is CASSYLTSFGKNIQYF. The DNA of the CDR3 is TGTGCCAGCAGTTACTTGACTAGTTTCGGCAAAAACATTCAGTACTTC.

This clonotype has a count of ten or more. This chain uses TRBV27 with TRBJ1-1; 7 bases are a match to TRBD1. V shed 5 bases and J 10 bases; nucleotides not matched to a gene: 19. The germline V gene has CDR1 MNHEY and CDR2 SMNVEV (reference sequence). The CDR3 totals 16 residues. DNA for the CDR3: TGTGCCAGCAGTCCAACACGGACAGGCTCCGGGTCGGGAGCTTTCTTT. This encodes CASSPTRTGSGSGAFF.

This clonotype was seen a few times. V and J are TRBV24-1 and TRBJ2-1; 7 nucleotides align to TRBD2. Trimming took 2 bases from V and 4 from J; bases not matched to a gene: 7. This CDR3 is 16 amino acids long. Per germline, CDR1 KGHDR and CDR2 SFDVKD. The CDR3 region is CATSDSSGTRYNEQFF. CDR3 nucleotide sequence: TGTGCCACCAGTGATTCAAGCGGGACTCGATACAATGAGCAGTTCTTC.

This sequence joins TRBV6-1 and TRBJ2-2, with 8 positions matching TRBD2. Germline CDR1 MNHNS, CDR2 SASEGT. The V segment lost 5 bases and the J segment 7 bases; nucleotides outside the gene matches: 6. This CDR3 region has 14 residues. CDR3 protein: CASSSGSPNGELFF. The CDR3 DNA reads TGTGCCAGCAGTAGCGGGAGCCCGAACGGGGAGCTGTTTTTT.

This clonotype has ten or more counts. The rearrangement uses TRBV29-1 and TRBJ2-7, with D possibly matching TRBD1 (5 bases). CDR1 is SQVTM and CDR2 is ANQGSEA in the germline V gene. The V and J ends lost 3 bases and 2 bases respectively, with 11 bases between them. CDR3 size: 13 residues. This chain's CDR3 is CSVDQGGTYEQYF. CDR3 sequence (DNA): TGCAGCGTTGACCAGGGTGGGACCTACGAGCAGTACTTC.

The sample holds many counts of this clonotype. CDR3 in amino acids: CASSLGVDFTDTQYF. In DNA, the CDR3 is TGTGCCAGCAGCTTAGGCGTAGATTTCACAGATACGCAGTATTTT. V gene TRBV7-2 combines with J gene TRBJ2-3, with no clear D. This CDR3 comprises 15 residues. V lost 1 base and J 2 bases, leaving 10 bases between the germline ends. Germline CDR1 reads SGHTA; CDR2 reads FQGNSA.

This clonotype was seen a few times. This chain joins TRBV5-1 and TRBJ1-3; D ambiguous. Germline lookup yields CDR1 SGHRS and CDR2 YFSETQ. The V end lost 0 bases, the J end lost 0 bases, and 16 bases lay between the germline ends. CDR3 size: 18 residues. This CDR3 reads CASSLDGVFSLSGNTIYF. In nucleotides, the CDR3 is TGCGCCAGCAGCTTGGACGGGGTTTTCTCCCTCTCTGGAAACACCATATATTTT.

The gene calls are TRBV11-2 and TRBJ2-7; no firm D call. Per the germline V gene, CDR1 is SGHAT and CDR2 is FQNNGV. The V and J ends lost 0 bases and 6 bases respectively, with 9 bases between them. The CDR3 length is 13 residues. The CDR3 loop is CASSLEWGAEQYF. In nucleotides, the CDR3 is TGTGCCAGCAGCTTAGAGTGGGGTGCCGAGCAGTACTTC.

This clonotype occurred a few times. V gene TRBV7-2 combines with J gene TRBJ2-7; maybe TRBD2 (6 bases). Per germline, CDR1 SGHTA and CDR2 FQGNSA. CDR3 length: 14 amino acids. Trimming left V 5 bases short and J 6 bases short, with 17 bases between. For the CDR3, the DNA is TGTGCCAGCAGCATCCGTAGCGGAAACAGCGAGCAGTACTTC. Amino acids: CASSIRSGNSEQYF.

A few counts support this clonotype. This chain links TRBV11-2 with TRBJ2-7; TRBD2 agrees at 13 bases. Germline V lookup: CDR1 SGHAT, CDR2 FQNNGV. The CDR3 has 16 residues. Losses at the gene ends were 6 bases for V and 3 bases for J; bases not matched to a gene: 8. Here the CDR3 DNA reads TGTGCCAGCAGAAGACTAGCGGGAGGCCGAGACTACGAGCAGTACTTC. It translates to CASRRLAGGRDYEQYF.

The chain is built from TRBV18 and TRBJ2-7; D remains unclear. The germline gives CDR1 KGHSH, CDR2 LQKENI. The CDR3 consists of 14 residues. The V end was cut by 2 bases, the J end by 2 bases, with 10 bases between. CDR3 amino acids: CASSPIGDTYEQYF. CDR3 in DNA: TGTGCCAGCTCACCAATTGGCGATACCTACGAGCAGTACTTC.

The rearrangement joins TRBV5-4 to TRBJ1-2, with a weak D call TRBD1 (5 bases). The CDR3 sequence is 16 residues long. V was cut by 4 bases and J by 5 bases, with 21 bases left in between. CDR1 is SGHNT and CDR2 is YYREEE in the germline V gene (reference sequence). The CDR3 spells CASSPPSGVGRYGYTF. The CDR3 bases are TGTGCCAGCAGCCCACCTTCGGGGGTAGGGAGGTATGGCTACACCTTC.